This T cell receptor (beta chain) was obtained from a study of T cells in Graves' hyperthyroidism and ophthalmopathy. The V and J ends lost 6 bases and 2 bases respectively, with 14 bases between them. This CDR3 spans 14 amino acids. Germline V gene sequence: CDR1 MGHDK, CDR2 SYGVNS. RNA transcripts served as the template for amplifying TCR beta CDR3 regions. RT-PCR in the first round (using the HTBI primer set) targeted the TCR CDR3. TCRdb re-called the multiplex PCR reads through MiXCR, storing one row per CDR3 protein. The repertoire consists of some 700,000 distinct CDR3 sequences, with about 18% occurring once and the leading ten covering about 14%. This clonotype turned up a few times.

The chain combines TRBV25-1 with TRBJ2-7, with a weak D call TRBD2 (5 bases). Sequenced material: blood. The clonotype originates from a man aged 50-60 years with Graves' hyperthyroidism. The CDR3 reads CASSGEGSTYEQYF. The CDR3, as DNA: TGTGCCAGCAGCGGGGAAGGGTCTACCTACGAGCAGTACTTC.